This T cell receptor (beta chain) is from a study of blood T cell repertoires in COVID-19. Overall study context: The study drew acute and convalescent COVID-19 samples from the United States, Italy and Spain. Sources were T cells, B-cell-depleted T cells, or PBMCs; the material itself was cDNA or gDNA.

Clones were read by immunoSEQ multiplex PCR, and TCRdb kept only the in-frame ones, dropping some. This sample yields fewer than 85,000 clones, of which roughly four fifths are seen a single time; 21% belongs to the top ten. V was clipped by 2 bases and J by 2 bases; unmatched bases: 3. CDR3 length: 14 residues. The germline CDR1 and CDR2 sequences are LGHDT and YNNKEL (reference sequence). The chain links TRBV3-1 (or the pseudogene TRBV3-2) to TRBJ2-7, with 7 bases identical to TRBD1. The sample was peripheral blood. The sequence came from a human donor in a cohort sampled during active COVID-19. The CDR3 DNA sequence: TGTGCCAGCAGCCAAATCAGGGGGACCTACGAGCAGTACTTC. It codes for CASSQIRGTYEQYF.